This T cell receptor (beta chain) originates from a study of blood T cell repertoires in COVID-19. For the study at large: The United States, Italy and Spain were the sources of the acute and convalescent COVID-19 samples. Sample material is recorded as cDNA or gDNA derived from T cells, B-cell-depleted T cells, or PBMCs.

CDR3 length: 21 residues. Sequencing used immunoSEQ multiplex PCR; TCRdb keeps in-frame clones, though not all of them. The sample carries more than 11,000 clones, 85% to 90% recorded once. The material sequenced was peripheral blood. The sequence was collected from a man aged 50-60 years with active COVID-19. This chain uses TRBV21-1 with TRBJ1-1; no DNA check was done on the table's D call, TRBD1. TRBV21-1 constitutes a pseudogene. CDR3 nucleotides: TGTGCCAGCAGCAAAGAAGGAGGGGGACAGGGGATTATCCTTAGGAACACTGAAGCTTTCTTT. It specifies CASSKEGGGQGIILRNTEAFF.